The 27 T cell receptor beta chains below all came from one sample that was sequenced in a study of tumor-infiltrating lymphocytes in primary liver carcinoma (dated by TCRdb to 2017 to 2019). Sequencing instrument: Illumina HiSeq 2500. A constant-region primer and ProtoScript II reverse transcriptase were used to reverse-transcribe TCRbeta-specific cDNA from approximately 450 ng total RNA. Construction of the TCRbeta libraries relied on three nested rounds of multiplex PCR, following a slightly modified ARM-PCR procedure. Multiplex TRBV1-TRBV30 forward primers and a Cbeta reverse primer were used in the first two PCR rounds, each of which was run for around 10 cycles. The public reads were reprocessed in TCRdb via fastp at Q25 and MiXCR, keeping in-frame beta chains. All rows with the same CDR3 protein become a single entry with the most common DNA and genes. Counted in this sample were some 110,000 distinct CDR3 sequences; around 60% of them appeared once. The top ten constitute 7.5% to 9% of the sample.

Without any cell sorting, total RNA and DNA were extracted together from about 20-30 mg of bulk tissue using the AllPrep DNA/RNA mini kit. The sequenced material came from liver tumor tissue from sampling region 3. The label giving this sample's cell subset or site can be read as: tumor region T3, left-lateral pole. These receptors were obtained from an older woman with primary liver carcinoma and hepatitis B virus infection.

Turning to this clonotype: This likely comes from a read error, as the CDR3 has no conserved phenylalanine or tryptophan at its end. V usage is TRBV29-1 and J usage is TRBJ1-1; 7 bases agree with TRBD1. The CDR3 spans 14 residues. Germline V gene data show CDR1 as SQVTM and CDR2 as ANQGSEA. Trimming took 5 bases from V and 1 from J; bases not matched to a gene: 7. In DNA, the CDR3 is TGCAGCGTTCGTACCAGGACAGGGAACACTGAAGCTTTCCTT. Residues: CSVRTRTGNTEAFL.

This clonotype has a single count. Given a much more abundant clone one base away, this may be a read error. The chain has TRBV14 and TRBJ1-1, with 10 nucleotides matching TRBD1. The length of the CDR3 is 19 residues. Germline trimming cut 2 bases from V and 5 bases from J; bases unmatched to any gene: 17. CDR1 and CDR2 from the germline V gene are SGHDN and FVKESK. The CDR3 bases are TGTGCCAGCAGCCAAACCGCGTATTGGACAGGGGGTATAGAAACTGAAGCTTTCTTT. Its protein is CASSQTAYWTGGIETEAFF.

This clonotype occurred a few times. The chain uses TRBV25-1 and TRBJ2-1; D gene unclear. The CDR3 totals 14 residues. The V gene lost 4 bases and the J gene lost 4 bases, with 11 bases spanning the gap. Germline lookup yields CDR1 MGHDK and CDR2 SYGVNS. The CDR3, as DNA: TGTGCCAGCAGTGGAGGTGGGTCTTACAATGAGCAGTTCTTC. Its translation: CASSGGGSYNEQFF. Drawing the rest from reference TRBV25-1 and TRBJ2-1, the complete variable domain is EADIYQTPRYLVIGTGKKITLECSQTMGHDKMYWYQQDPGMELHLIHYSYGVNSTEKGDLSSESTVSRIRTEHFPLTLESARPSHTSQYLCASSGGGSYNEQFFGPGTRLTVL.

The chain recombines TRBV5-4 with TRBJ2-7; D remains ambiguous. The CDR3 contains 18 residues. Germline V gene sequence: CDR1 SGHNT, CDR2 YYREEE (reference sequence). The V end was cut by 4 bases, the J end by 1 base, with 24 bases between. CDR3 sequence reads: CASSMGFPQRDLSYEQYF. CDR3 DNA sequence: TGTGCCAGCAGCATGGGGTTCCCCCAGCGTGATTTGTCCTACGAGCAGTACTTC.

With respect to this clonotype: Since no conserved phenylalanine or tryptophan closes the CDR3, a read error is the likely cause. This sequence joins TRBV29-1 and TRBJ2-5, with 9 bases fitting TRBD2. Germline-derived CDR1 and CDR2 are SQVTM and ANQGSEA. The CDR3 is 15 amino acids. Trimming removed 4 bases from V and 3 bases from J; junction bases left unmatched: 9. CDR3 region: CSVAYSGSGEETQYL. CDR3 in DNA: TGCAGCGTTGCTTATAGCGGGAGCGGTGAAGAGACCCAGTACCTC.

About this clonotype itself: The final CDR3 position lacks the conserved phenylalanine or tryptophan, pointing to a likely read error. The chain has TRBV6-5 and TRBJ2-3, with 7 bases that match TRBD2. CDR1 is MNHEY and CDR2 is SVGAGI in the germline V gene. With 10 bases clipped from V and 2 bases from J, the junction kept 9 bases outside the gene matches. The CDR3 loop spans 14 amino acids. Written as DNA, the CDR3 is TGTGCCACTGGAGCAAGCGGGGCCACAGATACGCAGTATTCT. It yields the protein CATGASGATDTQYS.

The chain links TRBV9 to TRBJ2-1; D is unclear. This CDR3 is built from 16 residues. V lost 0 bases, J lost 6 bases, and 16 bases lay in between. CDR1 is SGDLS, CDR2 YYNGEE, per germline. CDR3 amino acids: CASSVEPGNTANEQFF. In nucleotides, the CDR3 is TGTGCCAGCAGCGTAGAGCCGGGCAATACTGCCAATGAGCAGTTCTTC. Drawing the rest from reference TRBV9 and TRBJ2-1, the complete variable domain is DSGVTQTPKHLITATGQRVTLRCSPRSGDLSVYWYQQSLDQGLQFLIQYYNGEERAKGNILERFSAQQFPDLHSELNLSSLELGDSALYFCASSVEPGNTANEQFFGPGTRLTVL.

As for this clonotype: At one boundary the junction diverges from the germline segment, which might be a read error. The chain is built from TRBV28 and TRBJ2-5; D is perhaps TRBD1 (6 bases). This CDR3 is 15 amino acids long. Germline-derived CDR1 and CDR2 are MDHEN and SYDVKM. This CDR3 reads CASSTDRETTRTQYF. The CDR3 nucleotides are TGTGCTAGCAGCACGGACAGAGAGACCACACGGACCCAGTACTTC.

The chain has TRBV4-1 and TRBJ2-2; D is undetermined. The CDR3 totals 12 residues. CDR1 and CDR2 from the germline V gene are MGHRA and YSYEKL. Trimming pared 3 bases from V and 5 bases from J, leaving 4 bases between. This CDR3 reads CASSQDTGELFF. The CDR3 DNA follows: TGCGCCAGCAGCCAGGATACCGGGGAGCTGTTTTTT.

This rearrangement joins TRBV6-6 to TRBJ2-7; D may be TRBD2 (7 bases). The CDR3 is made up of 12 amino acids. Germline CDR1 MNHNY, CDR2 SVGAGI (reference sequence). Trimming took 8 bases from V and 12 from J, leaving 20 bases between them. The CDR3, as DNA: TGTGCCAGCCTCGGGGGGCCGGGGGCTGGGTACTTC. The encoded protein is CASLGGPGAGYF.

The chain joins TRBV29-1 to TRBJ2-6; D possibly corresponds to TRBD2 (6 bases). This CDR3 is 16 amino acids long. The germline V and J ends were trimmed by 1 base and 4 bases, with 14 bases remaining between them. Germline CDR1 SQVTM, CDR2 ANQGSEA. CDR3 DNA sequence: TGCAGCGTTGAAGGCCCTCGGGGGAGAGGGGCCAACGTCCTGACTTTC. It specifies CSVEGPRGRGANVLTF.

As concerns this clonotype: One end of the junction does not line up with germline, which may come from a read error. This chain connects TRBV7-3 to TRBJ1-2; perhaps TRBD1 as D (6 bases). The CDR3 contains 13 residues. From germline, CDR1 is SGHTA and CDR2 FQGTGA. The CDR3 coding sequence is TGTGCCAGCAGCAAAGACAGAGGCGGGGGCTACAGCTTC. It is translated as CASSKDRGGGYSF.

As for this clonotype: In this CDR3 the conserved last residue, phenylalanine or tryptophan, is missing, so a read error is likely. The chain joins TRBV18 to TRBJ2-2; TRBD1 aligns across 8 bases. Germline V gene sequence: CDR1 KGHSH, CDR2 LQKENI. CDR3 length: 18 amino acids. The DNA of the CDR3 is TGTGCCAGGTCACCTGAAACCCAGGGGGCGCTGTACACCGGGGAGCTGTTTCTT. Translating it yields CARSPETQGALYTGELFL.

For this clonotype: No conserved phenylalanine or tryptophan is present at the end of the CDR3, so a read error is the likely explanation. It is unclear where the CDR3 begins or ends on the DNA, so no DNA is shown, and the CDR3 is as TCRdb lists it. The gene calls are TRBV11-2 and TRBJ2-7; TRBD2, the table's D call, was not compared with the DNA. The germline gives CDR1 SGHAT, CDR2 FQNNGV. Including both end residues, the CDR3 is 11 amino acids long. CDR3: CTSSSASSLEY.

This sequence joins TRBV2 and TRBJ2-5, with a weak D call TRBD1 (6 bases). The germline CDR1 and CDR2 sequences are SNHLY and FYNNEI. This CDR3 contains 19 residues. V lost 1 base and J lost 2, with 23 bases in between. CDR3 protein: CASSEVGGWAGDGQETQYF. CDR3 DNA: TGTGCCAGCAGTGAAGTCGGTGGTTGGGCAGGGGATGGGCAAGAGACCCAGTACTTC.

Note on this clonotype: A read error may explain this, as a much larger clone is one base away. J is TRBJ2-1 and V is TRBV7-8, with D uncertain. The CDR3 has 13 residues. Between the trimmed V and J ends, which lost 4 bases and 7 bases, there was a span of 11 bases. Germline V gene data show CDR1 as SGHVS and CDR2 as FQNEAQ. CDR3 residues: CASSWLKGNEQFF. DNA for the CDR3: TGTGCCAGCAGCTGGCTAAAAGGAAATGAGCAGTTCTTC. Variable domain in full (rest from reference TRBV7-8 and TRBJ2-1): GAGVSQSPRYKVAKRGQDVALRCDPISGHVSLFWYQQALGQGPEFLTYFQNEAQLDKSGLPSDRFFAERPEGSVSTLKIQRTQQEDSAVYLCASSWLKGNEQFFGPGTRLTVL.

This chain links TRBV20-1 with TRBJ2-1, with 9 nucleotides matching TRBD2. This CDR3 region has 17 residues. Germline V lookup: CDR1 DFQATT, CDR2 SNEGSKA (reference sequence). J gave up 4 bases and V 5 bases, and 15 bases lay outside the gene matches. DNA of the CDR3: TGCAGTGCTTCTCCCCGGGTAGCGGGAGCCGGTTACAATGAGCAGTTCTTC. The encoded protein is CSASPRVAGAGYNEQFF.

This clonotype has a handful of counts. A much larger clone is a single base away; this may be a read error. J is TRBJ1-4 and V is TRBV4-1; the D gene is possibly TRBD1 (5 bases). CDR1 and CDR2 from the germline V gene are MGHRA and YSYEKL. The CDR3 consists of 17 residues. The CDR3 coding sequence is TGCGCCAGCAGCCCACTCGACTGGTTTGGGACGAATGAAAAACTGGTTTTT. Translating it yields CASSPLDWFGTNEKLVF.

This clonotype was observed a single time. Since the CDR3 does not end with the conserved phenylalanine or tryptophan, this likely comes from a read error. The chain employs TRBV10-1 and TRBJ2-2; weak D call: TRBD2 (5 bases). Germline V gives CDR1 WNHNN, CDR2 SYGVQD (reference sequence). This CDR3 has 13 amino acids. The CDR3, as DNA: TGCGCCAGCGCGGCTAGCCATACCGGGAAGCTGTTTTAT. It translates to CASAASHTGKLFY.

In this sample, this clonotype turned up many times. This chain connects TRBV12-3 or TRBV12-4 to TRBJ2-7; 7 bases fit TRBD2. There are 15 residues in the CDR3. Unmatched junction bases numbered 13, after V lost 6 bases and J lost 5 bases. CDR3 sequence: CASSQETGGRNEQYF. In nucleotides, the CDR3 is TGTGCCAGCAGCCAAGAAACGGGAGGTCGGAACGAGCAGTACTTC.

On this clonotype itself: Compared with germline, one end of the junction differs, possibly owing to a read error. The J gene is TRBJ2-2, the V gene TRBV14; TRBD2 is a possible D gene (5 bases). This CDR3 comprises 14 residues. Germline CDR1 and CDR2: SGHDN and FVKESK. CDR3 amino acids: CASSQLRNTGELLF. CDR3 DNA sequence: TGTGCCAGCAGCCAACTCCGGAACACCGGGGAGCTGCTTTTT.

For the CDR3, the DNA is TGCGCCAGCACCTTAGGGTCCGTCTACGAGCAGTACTTC. Its protein is CASTLGSVYEQYF. This sequence joins TRBV5-1 and TRBJ2-7; D unclear. Looked up from germline, CDR1 is SGHRS and CDR2 is YFSETQ. V lost 6 bases, J lost 3 bases, and 13 bases lay in between. The CDR3 covers 13 residues.

Notes on this clonotype: Relative to the germline gene, one junction end is altered; a read error may explain this. The chain has TRBV12-3 or TRBV12-4 and TRBJ2-7; TRBD2 matches 7 bases. This CDR3 is built from 11 residues. CDR3 loop: CASGGDYERYF. The CDR3 coding sequence is TGTGCGAGCGGTGGGGACTACGAGCGGTACTTC.

Comments on this clonotype: A much bigger clone sits one base away, suggesting this may be a read error. V and J are TRBV6-2 or TRBV6-3 and TRBJ2-5; perhaps TRBD2 as D (5 bases). Trimming removed 4 bases from V and 5 bases from J, with 11 bases in between. CDR1 and CDR2 (germline): MNHEY, SVGEGT. CDR3 length: 13 residues. The CDR3 bases are TGTGCCAGCAGTTCAGTGGACTGGGAGACCCAGTACTTC. The encoded protein is CASSSVDWETQYF.

This clonotype was seen ten or more times. The chain has TRBV29-1 and TRBJ2-1, with 9 bases identical to TRBD1. This CDR3 has 11 residues. Germline lookup yields CDR1 SQVTM and CDR2 ANQGSEA. V shed 7 bases and J 7 bases; nucleotides not matched to a gene: 2. DNA for the CDR3: TGCAGCGGCGACAGGGGGAATGAGCAGTTCTTC. As protein: CSGDRGNEQFF.

As regards this clonotype: This may arise from a read error, as a much more abundant clone is one base away. The CDR3 spells CASSLSRQGANQPQHF. The CDR3 bases are TGTGCCAGCAGCTTGTCGAGACAGGGGGCGAATCAGCCCCAGCATTTT. The rearrangement uses TRBV5-6 and TRBJ1-5, with TRBD1 matching 10 bases. V dropped 1 base and J dropped 4; count of bases not matched to a gene: 5. Germline V lookup: CDR1 SGHDT, CDR2 YYEEEE. There are 16 residues in the CDR3. The full variable domain, its missing parts supplied by reference TRBV5-6 and TRBJ1-5, is DAGVTQSPTHLIKTRGQQVTLRCSPKSGHDTVSWYQQALGQGPQFIFQYYEEEERQRGNFPDRFSGHQFPNYSSELNVNALLLGDSALYLCASSLSRQGANQPQHFGDGTRLSIL.

A note on this clonotype: One end of the junction fails to match germline, which may point to a read error. The chain carries TRBV7-9 and TRBJ1-6, with 8 bases fitting TRBD1. The CDR3 extends over 14 amino acids. Germline V gene sequence: CDR1 SEHNR, CDR2 FQNEAQ (reference sequence). The CDR3 is CASSPTGDNSSLHF. The CDR3 nucleotides read TGTGCCAGCAGCCCGACAGGGGATAATTCATCCCTCCACTTT. Looking up the rest from reference TRBV7-9 and TRBJ1-6 gives the full variable domain: DTGVSQNPRHKITKRGQNVTFRCDPISEHNRLYWYRQTLGQGPEFLTYFQNEAQLEKSRLLSDRFSAERPKGSFSTLEIQRTEQGDSAMYLCASSPTGDNSSLHFGNGTRLTVT.